This TCR beta chain stems from a study of human T cells and chemical hapten exposure. From germline, CDR1 is MNHNS and CDR2 SASEGT. The CDR3 contains 15 residues. With 3 bases removed from V and 2 bases from J, the gap between germline ends came to 13 bases. Whole blood that had not been fractionated was the source of extracted total RNA. Study-wide results and limits: After DPC sensitization, TCRs above 1 in 1000 frequency showed no change.

Individual cDNA molecules had unique molecular identifiers attached to them by the library. From the reads, TCRdb called clonotypes with MiXCR, one entry per CDR3 protein. This sample has about 120,000 distinct CDR3 sequences, with 8% to 9.5% found just once. In regard to this clonotype: Its antigen is not identified.

Sequenced material: whole blood. This chain connects TRBV6-1 to TRBJ2-5; unclear D gene. This sequence was found in a human donor in good health. Some clones in this sample may be carry-over from other donors' samples. CDR3 nucleotide sequence: TGTGCCAGCAGTGATCAGGCTACTCTTCAAGAGACCCAGTACTTC. Amino acids: CASSDQATLQETQYF.